The 13 T cell receptor beta chains below all came from one sample that was sequenced in a study of blood T cell repertoires in COVID-19. The protocol was immunoSEQ multiplex PCR, while the TCRdb copy is restricted to in-frame clones and leaves out a portion. The sample shows about 300,000 clones, 65% to 90% of them seen only once. The sample comprised PBMCs or T cells enriched from blood (not recorded which). The receptors originated from a man aged 25-45 years who had recovered from COVID-19.

This CDR3 is CASSDRGRTNEKLFF. CDR3 DNA: TGTGCCAGCAGTGACAGGGGGCGGACTAATGAAAAACTGTTTTTT. The chain is built from TRBV2 and TRBJ1-4; 8 nucleotides line up with TRBD1. This CDR3 contains 15 residues. Germline loops: CDR1 SNHLY, CDR2 FYNNEI. V lost 3 bases to trimming and J lost 2 bases; unmatched junction nucleotides: 2.

V usage is TRBV5-4 and J usage is TRBJ2-5; TRBD1 agrees at 10 bases. Germline CDR1 is SGHNT and CDR2 is YYREEE (reference sequence). The trim removed 5 bases at V and 4 bases at J, leaving 5 bases unmatched. The length of the CDR3 is 14 residues. The CDR3 DNA reads as TGTGCCAGCAGTTATGACAGGGGGCGAGAGACCCAGTACTTC. Translated: CASSYDRGRETQYF.

This chain joins TRBV4-2 and TRBJ2-5; 12 bases agree with TRBD2. The length of the CDR3 is 19 residues. The trim removed 4 bases at V and 5 bases at J, leaving 17 bases unmatched. Germline V gives CDR1 LGHNA, CDR2 YNFKEQ. The CDR3 DNA reads as TGTGCCAGCAGCCCACAGGGCCAGATGACTAGCGGGAGTCCGGAGACCCAGTACTTC. This translates into CASSPQGQMTSGSPETQYF.

The chain recombines TRBV15 with TRBJ2-2, with no clear D. Germline V gene lookup returns CDR1 LNHNV and CDR2 YYDKDF (reference sequence). Trimming stripped 4 bases from V and 5 bases from J, with 11 bases between. There are 14 residues in the CDR3. The CDR3 is CATSMERITGELFF. CDR3 nucleotide sequence: TGTGCCACCAGCATGGAGAGGATTACCGGGGAGCTGTTTTTT. Full variable domain (missing parts from reference TRBV15 and TRBJ2-2): DAMVIQNPRYQVTQFGKPVTLSCSQTLNHNVMYWYQQKSSQAPKLLFHYYDKDFNNEADTPDNFQSRRPNTSFCFLDIRSPGLGDTAMYLCATSMERITGELFFGEGSRLTVL.

V and J are TRBV11-3 and TRBJ2-2; D is perhaps TRBD2 (6 bases). The CDR3 loop spans 13 amino acids. Germline V gene lookup returns CDR1 SGHNT and CDR2 YENEEA. Between the trimmed V and J ends, which lost 7 bases and 7 bases, there was a span of 13 bases. The DNA for the CDR3 is TGTGCCAGCACTATGGGGGGAGTCGGGGAGCTGTTTTTT. Translating gives CASTMGGVGELFF.

The chain combines TRBV19 with TRBJ1-1; 9 bases map to TRBD1. With 4 bases clipped from V and 2 bases from J, the junction kept 5 bases outside the gene matches. CDR3 length: 15 residues. Germline assignment: CDR1 LNHDA and CDR2 SQIVND (reference sequence). This CDR3 reads CASSTAGQGNTEAFF. The CDR3, as DNA: TGTGCCAGTAGTACCGCGGGACAGGGCAACACTGAAGCTTTCTTT.

The chain links TRBV28 to TRBJ2-7; TRBD1 aligns across 7 bases. Germline CDR1 and CDR2: MDHEN and SYDVKM. The CDR3 sequence is 13 residues long. Trimming took 7 bases from V and 5 from J; bases not matched to a gene: 8. The CDR3 sequence: CASIYRGGHEQYF. As DNA, the CDR3 is TGTGCCAGCATCTACCGAGGGGGCCACGAGCAGTACTTC. Looking up the rest from reference TRBV28 and TRBJ2-7 gives the full variable domain: DVKVTQSSRYLVKRTGEKVFLECVQDMDHENMFWYRQDPGLGLRLIYFSYDVKMKEKGDIPEGYSVSREKKERFSLILESASTNQTSMYLCASIYRGGHEQYFGPGTRLTVT.

The rearrangement uses TRBV18 and TRBJ1-4; D gene uncertain. The CDR3 has 14 amino acids. Germline V gene data show CDR1 as KGHSH and CDR2 as LQKENI. V was trimmed by 1 base and J by 8 bases, leaving 11 bases between them. This CDR3 is CASSPQRTDEKLFF. Here the CDR3 DNA reads TGTGCCAGCTCACCACAGAGGACTGACGAAAAACTGTTTTTT.

This sequence joins TRBV6-5 and TRBJ2-2; D ambiguous. The V end was cut by 7 bases, the J end by 2 bases, with 5 bases between. Germline assignment: CDR1 MNHEY and CDR2 SVGAGI. The CDR3 has 12 amino acids. The CDR3 DNA reads TGTGCCAGCAATCAAAACACCGGGGAGCTGTTTTTT. As protein: CASNQNTGELFF.

The V and J genes are TRBV27 and TRBJ2-7; 10 bases match TRBD2. The ends lost 3 bases at V and 3 bases at J; junction bases unmatched: 5. Germline lookup yields CDR1 MNHEY and CDR2 SMNVEV (reference sequence). The CDR3 totals 15 residues. Written as DNA, the CDR3 is TGTGCCAGCAGTTTTTTGGCTAGCGGGAGCTACGAGCAGTACTTC. It yields the protein CASSFLASGSYEQYF.

This chain uses TRBV7-8 with TRBJ2-3, with 10 bases fitting TRBD2. Germline lookup yields CDR1 SGHVS and CDR2 FQNEAQ. CDR3 length: 16 amino acids. V was pared by 3 bases and J by 1 base, with 4 bases of the junction left unmatched. CDR3 DNA: TGTGCCAGCAGCTTGTTAACTAGCGGGGGCACAGATACGCAGTATTTT. It translates to CASSLLTSGGTDTQYF.

This clone was seen just once. The chain carries TRBV7-4 and TRBJ2-7; the match to TRBD1 covers 11 bases. This CDR3 region has 12 residues. Trimming cost V 10 bases and J 5 bases; bases outside gene matches: 4. Looked up from germline, CDR1 is SGHVT and CDR2 is SQSDAQ. CDR3 amino acids: CATWTGGNEQYF. CDR3 nucleotide sequence: TGTGCCACTTGGACAGGGGGCAACGAGCAGTACTTC.

The V gene is TRBV4-1, the J gene TRBJ1-5; TRBD1 might be the D (5 bases). This CDR3 contains 15 residues. The V gene lost 3 bases and the J gene lost 11 bases, with 20 bases spanning the gap. Germline loops: CDR1 MGHRA, CDR2 YSYEKL. The CDR3 DNA follows: TGCGCCAGCAGCCAGGCGTTGCCAGGGCTTACGACCCAGCATTTT. Encoded protein: CASSQALPGLTTQHF.